This T cell receptor (beta chain) is from a study of beta chain features in type 1 diabetes (dated by TCRdb to the late 2010s). A note on the overall study: Mean age, gender distribution, total cell number and subset yield did not differ between patients and healthy donors. The study compared TCRB repertoires of sorted circulating CD4+ T cell subsets between recently diagnosed type 1 diabetes patients and matched healthy donors. Naive and central memory subsets were obtained from all 30 or so donors, but regulatory and stem cell-like memory subsets were isolated from only 8 patients and 8 healthy donors. A total of around 110,000,000 sorted cells were examined across all samples, and a strong correlation was observed between cell number per subset and RNA yield. The full study reports these points: At VDJ recombination sites, type 1 diabetes patients had fewer insertions and more deleted nucleotides, which implies abnormalities in thymic rearrangement. Shorter templates might be favored by PCR, yet because patient and control samples were amplified and corrected together, any such skew would affect both groups equally. Because cDNA was sequenced instead of genomic DNA, activated cells with high expression could be over-represented, although the groups did not differ in activation or CD3 levels. Naive, central memory and regulatory TCRB repertoires appeared to be more alike among patients than among healthy donors. Type 1 diabetes patients showed a moderate but significant shortening of TCRB CDR3 length in all four CD4+ subsets. HLA sub-analyses involved small numbers of individuals, so any influence of HLA type on TCRB rearrangement remained unresolved.

In the case of this clone: Which antigen it targets is not known. The sample holds no much larger clone one base away, and base qualities are not on file.

Including the terminal cysteine and phenylalanine, the CDR3 comprises 15 residues. The CDR3 DNA has 45 bases and is translated from base 1. Trimmed from V: 5 bases; trimmed from J: 4 bases; junction bases lacking a gene match: 8. Based on the germline V gene (reference sequence), the CDR1 and CDR2 sequences are SEHNR and FQNEAQ. All of the isolated RNA was reverse transcribed with the High Capacity cDNA Reverse Transcription Kit, so expressed TCRB transcripts were sequenced. Naive, central memory and regulatory T cell samples underwent deep immunoSEQ sequencing, averaging around 3.7 million total reads per sample. Sorted cells were lysed in RLT buffer, and RNA was extracted using DNase-treated RNeasy Micro or Mini kits according to cell number. Each cell subset was processed on its own to prevent cross-contamination, while patient and healthy donor samples were processed together. Using the immunoSEQ multiplex PCR, TCRB sequences were amplified from cDNA into 87-bp fragments spanning the CDR3 region. The amplicons were sequenced using the Illumina HiSeq platform. The authors' pipeline ran thus. Synthetic template baselines were used to correct PCR bias computationally, reads within Hamming distance 2 were collapsed, and singletons that could not be merged were discarded. Reads were aligned to IMGT to assign V, D and J genes, CDR3 length, and insertions or deletions at six rearrangement sites. Within each subset, clonotype counts were normalized to sorted cell number, and only after that were true diversity and Gini coefficients computed with the tcR R package. The overlap coefficient, calculated on TCRB nucleotide sequences, was used to quantify repertoire sharing. Out-of-frame TCRB sequences from naive cells were analyzed to stand in for the pre-selection repertoire. Sourced from immuneACCESS, this table was stored by TCRdb with only in-frame sequences that have V and J called. A share of the clones is absent; for the studies checked, an unresolved V gene accounts for under half, and the remainder has no known explanation. D and trimming come from the DNA, and the V and J calls and clone size come from that table. The sample records hundreds of thousands of clones, about an eighth of which are singletons. The ten largest clones add up to over 0.035% of the sample.

A single peripheral blood draw of around 120 mL on average was collected from each donor into heparinised tubes. A BD FACSAria II was used to sort naive, central memory, regulatory and stem cell-like memory CD4+ T cells with a panel that included CD45RO, CCR7, CD25, CD127, CD95 and CD27. All sorted populations exceeded 95% purity. PBMCs were isolated right away by Lymphoprep density gradient centrifugation and were stained directly, without culture. Samples were stained and sorted in pairs, with one healthy donor and one patient per experiment, so that batch effects were minimized. This receptor was obtained from a woman in her late teens or twenties in good health. The chain is assembled from TRBV7-9 and TRBJ2-5; TRBD1 lines up with 9 middle nucleotides. Sequenced material: naive CD4+ T cells from blood. The meaning of the sample's cell subset or site label: true naive CD4+ T cells. The DNA sequence is given as TGTGCCAGCAGCCTAGGACAGGGGTCGGGAGAGACCCAGTACTTC. It specifies CASSLGQGSGETQYF.